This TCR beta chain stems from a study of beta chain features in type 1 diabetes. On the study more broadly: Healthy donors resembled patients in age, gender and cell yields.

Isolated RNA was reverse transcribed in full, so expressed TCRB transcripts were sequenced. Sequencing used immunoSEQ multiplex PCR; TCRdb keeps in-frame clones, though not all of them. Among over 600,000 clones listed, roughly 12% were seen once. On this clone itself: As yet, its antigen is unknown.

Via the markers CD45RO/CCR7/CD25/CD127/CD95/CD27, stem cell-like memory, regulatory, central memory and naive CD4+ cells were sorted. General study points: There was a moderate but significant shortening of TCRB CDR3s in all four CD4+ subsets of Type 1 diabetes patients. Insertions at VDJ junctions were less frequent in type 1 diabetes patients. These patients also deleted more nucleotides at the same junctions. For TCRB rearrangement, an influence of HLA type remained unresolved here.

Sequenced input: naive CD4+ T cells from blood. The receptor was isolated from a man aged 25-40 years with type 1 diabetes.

The CDR3 DNA reads as TGCGCCAGCAGCCAAGATCCATCGCTTACTGAGCAGTTCTTC. As protein: CASSQDPSLTEQFF. This chain connects TRBV4-3 to TRBJ2-1; D remains unclear. Germline V gene sequence: CDR1 LGHNA, CDR2 YSLEER. The CDR3 spans 14 residues. The V and J ends lost 0 bases and 9 bases respectively, with 12 bases between them.